One and the same sample provided the 26 T cell receptor beta chains below, sequenced in a study of PD-1 blockade in classical Hodgkin lymphoma. Time point denoted: cycle 4 day 1 (C4D1), after 6 weeks of nivolumab. Each patient's relapse followed autologous stem cell transplantation, and brentuximab vedotin exposure varied. The assay was immunoSEQ multiplex PCR, and TCRdb's table has in-frame clones only and misses some. The sample holds some 110,000 clones, roughly 87% seen once. The specimen was peripheral blood mononuclear cells (PBMCs), collected before the fourth cycle of nivolumab. The receptors here all came from a human donor with classical Hodgkin lymphoma.

Turning to this clone: At one of its ends the junction is not consistent with the germline gene, which may arise from a read error. The rearrangement joins TRBV7-7 to TRBJ2-5, with 12 bases aligning to TRBD2. The germline CDR1 and CDR2 sequences are SSHAT and FNYEAQ (reference sequence). The CDR3 sequence is 16 residues long. The CDR3 nucleotides read TGTGCTAGCAGTCCCGGACTAGCGGGAATCCAAGAGACCCAGTACTTC. This codes for CASSPGLAGIQETQYF.

The chain combines TRBV19 with TRBJ2-1; 9 bases map to TRBD2. The germline V gene has CDR1 LNHDA and CDR2 SQIVND (reference sequence). The CDR3 spans 14 residues. With 11 bases clipped from V and 1 base from J, the junction kept 6 bases outside the gene matches. DNA of the CDR3: TGTGCCGTAAAAGCGGGAGGATCCTACAATGAGCAGTTCTTC. Amino acid sequence: CAVKAGGSYNEQFF.

The rearrangement uses TRBV4-3 and TRBJ2-2; 8 bases agree with TRBD1. The CDR3 extends over 17 amino acids. V lost 4 bases to trimming and J lost 0 bases; unmatched junction nucleotides: 7. Germline-derived CDR1 and CDR2 are LGHNA and YSLEER. The DNA for the CDR3 is TGCGCCAGCAGCCCCGATCCGGGACAGGCGAACACCGGGGAGCTGTTTTTT. Translated: CASSPDPGQANTGELFF.

This rearrangement joins TRBV21-1 to TRBJ1-1. TRBV21-1 is termed a pseudogene. There are 16 residues in the CDR3. The CDR3 nucleotides are TGTGCCAGCAGGTTAGTGGTAGCCACAATTCGCACTGAAGCTTTCTTT. It codes for CASRLVVATIRTEAFF.

The chain recombines TRBV27 with TRBJ2-7; the match to TRBD2 covers 12 bases. After removal of 5 bases from V and 0 bases from J, the junction contained 2 bases not matched to a gene. The CDR3 extends over 15 amino acids. Looked up from germline, CDR1 is MNHEY and CDR2 is SMNVEV (reference sequence). The CDR3 coding sequence is TGTGCCAGCAGTCAGACTAGCGGGAGCTCCTACGAGCAGTACTTC. As protein: CASSQTSGSSYEQYF.

A note on this clone: One junction end disagrees with the germline gene, perhaps due to a read error. The chain carries TRBV7-7 and TRBJ2-5; D may be TRBD2 (5 bases). Germline V gene lookup returns CDR1 SSHAT and CDR2 FNYEAQ (reference sequence). The CDR3 covers 14 residues. The CDR3 DNA reads TGTGCTAGCAGCCCTCGGGGTCCTCAAGAGACCCAGTACTTC. This translates into CASSPRGPQETQYF.

The chain's CDR3 is CASRHDRYSYGYTF. The CDR3 DNA sequence: TGTGCCAGCAGACACGACAGATACAGCTATGGCTACACCTTC. The chain uses TRBV6-6 and TRBJ1-2; D may be TRBD1 (5 bases). V dropped 6 bases and J dropped 4 bases, with 15 bases sitting between them. The length of the CDR3 is 14 residues. CDR1 and CDR2 from the germline V gene are MNHNY and SVGAGI (reference sequence).

The chain combines TRBV11-2 with TRBJ1-1; D remains unclear. This CDR3 has 15 amino acids. The V end was cut by 5 bases, the J end by 2 bases, with 15 bases between. The germline V gene encodes CDR1 SGHAT and CDR2 FQNNGV. The CDR3 region is CASSPFKGRNTEAFF. In nucleotides, the CDR3 is TGTGCCAGCAGCCCATTTAAAGGGAGAAACACTGAAGCTTTCTTT.

The gene calls are TRBV7-2 and TRBJ2-3; 7 bases map to TRBD2. V lost 2 bases, J lost 10 bases, and 12 bases stayed unmatched. CDR3 length: 15 amino acids. Germline V gives CDR1 SGHTA, CDR2 FQGNSA. CDR3 residues: CASSLMELAREAQYF. CDR3 sequence (DNA): TGTGCCAGCAGCTTAATGGAACTAGCGAGGGAGGCGCAGTATTTT.

V and J are TRBV7-9 and TRBJ1-1; 8 bases are shared with TRBD1. The CDR3 extends over 18 amino acids. CDR1 and CDR2 from the germline V gene are SEHNR and FQNEAQ (reference sequence). After removal of 0 bases from V and 6 bases from J, the junction contained 15 bases not matched to a gene. The CDR3 bases are TGTGCCAGCAGCTTAGCAAAGCAGGGGGCAGGTTCGAAATCTGAAGCTTTCTTT. Protein sequence: CASSLAKQGAGSKSEAFF.

The chain joins TRBV5-1 to TRBJ2-3; D is uncertain. The CDR3 has 15 amino acids. Germline loops: CDR1 SGHRS, CDR2 YFSETQ. V gave up 3 bases and J gave up 1 base, with 12 bases separating them. Here the CDR3 reads CASSYDAGRTDTQYF. CDR3 in DNA: TGCGCCAGCAGCTACGACGCAGGCCGCACAGATACGCAGTATTTT.

This clone has just a few counts. V and J are TRBV7-2 and TRBJ2-1; D possibly uses TRBD1 or TRBD2 (5 bases each). The CDR3 is made up of 13 amino acids. Trimming shortened V by 5 bases and J by 11 bases, and 16 bases separated the two germline ends. Germline V gene lookup returns CDR1 SGHTA and CDR2 FQGNSA. CDR3 in amino acids: CASSQGVWGQQFF. The CDR3 DNA sequence: TGTGCCAGCAGCCAAGGGGTTTGGGGACAGCAGTTCTTC.

V is TRBV6-5 and J is TRBJ1-5; tentative D call: TRBD1 (6 bases). Germline CDR1 reads MNHEY; CDR2 reads SVGAGI. The V and J ends lost 2 bases and 4 bases respectively, with 12 bases between them. CDR3 length: 15 amino acids. The CDR3 sequence is CASSYTGANNQPQHF. In DNA form, the CDR3 reads TGTGCCAGCAGTTACACGGGGGCCAATAATCAGCCCCAGCATTTT.

The chain uses TRBV14 and TRBJ2-3; D call uncertain. CDR1 is SGHDN, CDR2 FVKESK, per germline. V lost 2 bases to trimming and J lost 1 base, with 13 bases between them. This CDR3 is built from 16 residues. The CDR3 sequence is CASSQRTDRGTDTQYF. The CDR3 DNA is TGTGCCAGCAGCCAACGCACGGACCGGGGCACAGATACGCAGTATTTT.

This chain uses TRBV19 with TRBJ2-3; no firm D call. V was pared by 1 base and J by 2 bases, with 13 bases between. Germline lookup yields CDR1 LNHDA and CDR2 SQIVND (reference sequence). The CDR3 spans 16 residues. CDR3 sequence (DNA): TGTGCCAGTAGTATAGGTGGGTTTGGGCTCACAGATACGCAGTATTTT. This translates into CASSIGGFGLTDTQYF. Full variable domain (missing parts from reference TRBV19 and TRBJ2-3): DGGITQSPKYLFRKEGQNVTLSCEQNLNHDAMYWYRQDPGQGLRLIYYSQIVNDFQKGDIAEGYSVSREKKESFPLTVTSAQKNPTAFYLCASSIGGFGLTDTQYFGPGTRLTVL.

The chain joins TRBV11-2 to TRBJ1-1, with D uncertain. The germline CDR1 and CDR2 sequences are SGHAT and FQNNGV. The ends were cut back, 2 bases at V and 2 bases at J, with 6 bases in the middle. The CDR3 covers 13 residues. CDR3: CASSLKTNTEAFF. CDR3 nucleotides: TGTGCCAGCAGCTTAAAAACTAACACTGAAGCTTTCTTT.

On this clone itself: Because the CDR3's place on the DNA is in doubt, the DNA is left out and the CDR3 is given as listed by TCRdb. The CDR3 protein is CASNRDSSFIRSIF. The rearrangement links TRBV6-1 to TRBJ2-3; the tabulated D call, TRBD2, remains unverified against the DNA. Germline V gives CDR1 MNHNS, CDR2 SASEGT. The CDR3 is 14 amino acids in total, end residues counted.

The chain links TRBV27 to TRBJ2-7; possibly TRBD1 for D (6 bases). The germline V and J ends were trimmed by 0 bases and 0 bases, with 15 bases remaining between them. The CDR3 sequence is 17 residues long. Per germline, CDR1 MNHEY and CDR2 SMNVEV (reference sequence). Here the CDR3 reads CASSLSAGTYSSYEQYF. The CDR3 bases are TGTGCCAGCAGTTTATCGGCAGGGACATACAGCTCCTACGAGCAGTACTTC.

J is TRBJ1-3 and V is TRBV5-1; D is perhaps TRBD1 (6 bases). The germline V gene has CDR1 SGHRS and CDR2 YFSETQ. V was trimmed by 4 bases and J by 0 bases, leaving 14 bases between them. There are 16 residues in the CDR3. The CDR3 protein is CASSILGHLSGNTIYF. The CDR3 DNA follows: TGCGCCAGCAGCATACTGGGACACCTCTCTGGAAACACCATATATTTT.

The CDR3 DNA reads TGCGCCAGCAGCTTGGTCCTGGACAGTTTGAACACTGAAGCTTTCTTT. Protein: CASSLVLDSLNTEAFF. The chain has TRBV4-3 and TRBJ1-1; tentatively, D is TRBD1 (6 bases). Trimming pared 5 bases from V and 0 bases from J, leaving 16 bases between. The CDR3 is 16 amino acids. The germline V gene has CDR1 LGHNA and CDR2 YSLEER.

The rearrangement joins TRBV19 to TRBJ2-7; 10 bases are shared with TRBD2. The CDR3 length is 14 residues. V shed 4 bases and J 3 bases; nucleotides not matched to a gene: 3. Germline CDR1 is LNHDA and CDR2 is SQIVND (reference sequence). CDR3 in amino acids: CASSRLAGGYEQYF. The CDR3 DNA sequence: TGTGCCAGTAGTAGGTTAGCGGGAGGCTACGAGCAGTACTTC.

The rearrangement links TRBV27 to TRBJ2-7; D call uncertain. V was trimmed by 3 bases and J by 2 bases, leaving 11 bases between them. Germline V gives CDR1 MNHEY, CDR2 SMNVEV (reference sequence). This CDR3 contains 14 residues. In DNA, the CDR3 is TGTGCCAGCAGTTTCGGAAGCAGGCCCTACGAGCAGTACTTC. It yields the protein CASSFGSRPYEQYF.

The genes are TRBV6-5 and TRBJ2-1, with a tentative D call TRBD1 (5 bases). Germline-derived CDR1 and CDR2 are MNHEY and SVGAGI. Trimming shortened V by 11 bases and J by 7 bases, and 15 bases separated the two germline ends. This CDR3 region has 12 residues. CDR3 bases: TGTGCCTCCTTTGGGGCGCTGAATGAGCAGTTCTTC. Amino acid sequence: CASFGALNEQFF.

In regard to this clone: Other DNA sequences of this sample code for an identical CDR3. The rearrangement joins TRBV19 to TRBJ1-1; D is undetermined. Trimming took off 4 bases at V and 1 base at J, with 4 bases between the two ends. The V gene's germline CDR1 is LNHDA and CDR2 SQIVND (reference sequence). This CDR3 comprises 12 residues. CDR3 sequence: CASSTGNTEAFF. The CDR3, as DNA: TGTGCCAGTAGTACAGGGAACACTGAAGCTTTCTTT.

The chain combines TRBV27 with TRBJ2-3; perhaps TRBD1 as D (6 bases). The CDR3 consists of 14 residues. The germline CDR1 and CDR2 sequences are MNHEY and SMNVEV (reference sequence). V gave up 3 bases and J gave up 4 bases, with 11 bases separating them. For the CDR3, the DNA is TGTGCCAGCAGTTTGTGGGGGCCGTCAGATACGCAGTATTTT. This codes for CASSLWGPSDTQYF.

The chain is built from TRBV30 and TRBJ1-4, with 7 positions matching TRBD1. This CDR3 has 17 amino acids. The J segment lost 4 bases and the V segment lost 2 bases, leaving 13 bases of the junction unmatched. From germline, CDR1 is GTSNPN and CDR2 SVGIG (reference sequence). DNA for the CDR3: TGTGCCTGGAGTTCCCCCTCCGGGACAGCCCTTAATGAAAAACTGTTTTTT. Translating it yields CAWSSPSGTALNEKLFF.